This passage covers 20 T cell receptor beta chains from one sample sequenced in a study of blood T cell repertoires in COVID-19. This table comes from immunoSEQ multiplex PCR, and its TCRdb copy is limited to in-frame clones, with some not included. The sample gives about 170,000 clones, approximately 87% of which show up once; approximately 4.7% is in the top ten. Specimen: PBMCs or T cells enriched from blood (not recorded which). The source is a woman in her forties or fifties who had recovered from COVID-19.

The sample holds a few counts of this clone. The chain couples TRBV2 to TRBJ2-7; maybe TRBD1 (6 bases). Germline values: CDR1 SNHLY, CDR2 FYNNEI. The CDR3 extends over 14 amino acids. Trimming took off 3 bases at V and 5 bases at J, with 14 bases between the two ends. The CDR3: CASSESTGSDEQYV. CDR3 coding DNA: TGTGCCAGCAGTGAGTCGACAGGCAGTGACGAGCAGTACGTC.

The J gene is TRBJ2-4, the V gene TRBV19, with 9 bases that match TRBD2. Looked up from germline, CDR1 is LNHDA and CDR2 is SQIVND (reference sequence). This CDR3 has 13 amino acids. J lost 10 bases, V lost 3 bases, and 4 bases had no gene match. The CDR3 region has the DNA TGTGCCAGTAGTATGCGGCGGGAGGGTATTCAGTACTTC. Residues: CASSMRREGIQYF.

This sequence joins TRBV11-2 and TRBJ1-1; D might be TRBD1 (5 bases). The germline CDR1 and CDR2 sequences are SGHAT and FQNNGV. The CDR3 has 15 residues. The ends were cut back, 3 bases at V and 1 base at J, with 12 bases in the middle. The CDR3 nucleotides read TGTGCCAGCAGCTTCCCATTGGGGGGGAACACTGAAGCTTTCTTT. It yields the protein CASSFPLGGNTEAFF.

The J gene is TRBJ1-2, the V gene TRBV12-3 or TRBV12-4, with 7 bases identical to TRBD1. The CDR3 contains 11 residues. V shed 6 bases, J shed 8 bases, and the junction held 3 bases outside the gene matches. The CDR3 nucleotides are TGTGCCAGCAGCACAGGGGTCGGCTACACCTTC. Amino acid sequence: CASSTGVGYTF.

The rearrangement joins TRBV7-6 to TRBJ2-2, with TRBD2 matching over 8 bases. In germline, CDR1 is SGHVS, CDR2 FNYEAQ. The CDR3 has 14 amino acids. Losses at the gene ends were 8 bases for V and 5 bases for J; bases not matched to a gene: 7. CDR3 protein: CASGGLAGTGELFF. DNA of the CDR3: TGTGCCAGCGGGGGCCTAGCGGGTACCGGGGAGCTGTTTTTT.

Here the CDR3 reads CASSLGTISQTQYF. CDR3 nucleotide sequence: TGTGCCAGCAGCTTAGGGACTATCAGCCAGACCCAGTACTTC. The chain joins TRBV7-2 to TRBJ2-5, with D tentatively TRBD2 (6 bases). The CDR3 is made up of 14 amino acids. Germline-derived CDR1 and CDR2 are SGHTA and FQGNSA. The V end lost 1 base, the J end lost 6 bases, and 12 bases lay between the germline ends.

The J gene is TRBJ1-1, the V gene TRBV27; 7 bases map to TRBD1. With 3 bases clipped from V and 4 bases from J, the junction kept 2 bases outside the gene matches. The CDR3 covers 13 residues. Germline-derived CDR1 and CDR2 are MNHEY and SMNVEV (reference sequence). The CDR3 sequence: CASSFRGVTEAFF. CDR3 DNA: TGTGCCAGCAGTTTCAGGGGGGTCACTGAAGCTTTCTTT.

The CDR3 protein is CASSLGLAGNNEQFF. As DNA, the CDR3 is TGCGCCAGCAGCCTGGGACTAGCGGGAAACAATGAGCAGTTCTTC. This sequence joins TRBV5-1 and TRBJ2-1; 13 positions agree with TRBD2. V lost 4 bases and J lost 5; bases outside the gene matches: 3. Germline V gene sequence: CDR1 SGHRS, CDR2 YFSETQ. This CDR3 is 15 amino acids long.

The chain is built from TRBV27 and TRBJ1-5; no clear D. Trimming pared 5 bases from V and 7 bases from J, leaving 12 bases between. Per the germline V gene, CDR1 is MNHEY and CDR2 is SMNVEV (reference sequence). This CDR3 region has 13 residues. For the CDR3, the DNA is TGTGCCAGCAGTCCCAGAAGAAAACAGCCCCAGCATTTT. As protein: CASSPRRKQPQHF.

This clone was detected once. This chain connects TRBV7-8 to TRBJ2-5; no firm D call. The CDR3 totals 12 residues. With 7 bases removed from V and 4 bases from J, the gap between germline ends came to 10 bases. Germline values: CDR1 SGHVS, CDR2 FQNEAQ. The CDR3 spells CASKIFGETQYF. CDR3 coding DNA: TGTGCCAGCAAGATATTCGGAGAGACCCAGTACTTC.

This clone was seen only a few times. The chain recombines TRBV5-1 with TRBJ1-4, with D possibly matching TRBD1 (6 bases). CDR3 length: 15 residues. CDR1 is SGHRS and CDR2 is YFSETQ in the germline V gene. V lost 0 bases to trimming and J lost 8 bases, with 14 bases between them. The CDR3 nucleotides are TGCGCCAGCAGCTTGGCCGGGCAGGGACACGAAAAACTGTTTTTT. Translated: CASSLAGQGHEKLFF.

Concerning this clone itself: The same CDR3 can be traced to other DNA sequences in this sample. J is TRBJ1-2 and V is TRBV12-3 or TRBV12-4; TRBD1 is a possible D gene (5 bases). The CDR3 runs to 13 residues. Trimming removed 3 bases from V and 4 bases from J, with 9 bases in between. The chain's CDR3 is CASSFSGSYGYTF. The CDR3 DNA follows: TGTGCCAGCAGTTTTTCAGGGTCCTATGGCTACACCTTC.

This chain joins TRBV18 and TRBJ1-5; a weak D match, TRBD1 (6 bases). The CDR3 has 14 amino acids. Looked up from germline, CDR1 is KGHSH and CDR2 is LQKENI. Trimming left V 5 bases short and J 2 bases short, with 10 bases between. CDR3 coding DNA: TGTGCCAGCTCAGCTTCAGGGGGCAATCAGCCCCAGCATTTT. Translating it yields CASSASGGNQPQHF.

This clone was seen a few times. One end of the junction is discordant with germline, which a read error may explain. The V call is TRBV6-4, the J call TRBJ1-2; the match to TRBD1 covers 7 bases. Per the germline V gene, CDR1 is MRHNA and CDR2 is SNTAGT. This CDR3 region has 15 residues. The CDR3 sequence: CASSDSGRGYYDYTF. The CDR3 nucleotides are TGTGCCAGCAGTGACTCGGGCAGGGGGTATTATGACTACACCTTC.

This clone was seen more than once but under ten times. The rearrangement uses TRBV11-3 and TRBJ2-7; D ambiguous. Trimming shortened V by 4 bases and J by 2 bases, and 12 bases separated the two germline ends. The CDR3 totals 14 residues. Germline V gives CDR1 SGHNT, CDR2 YENEEA. The CDR3 DNA reads TGTGCCAGCAGCTCTAATGGGCAGCCCTACGAGCAGTACGTC. Its protein product is CASSSNGQPYEQYV.

The chain is built from TRBV27 and TRBJ2-3, with D possibly matching TRBD2 (6 bases). Trimming shortened V by 2 bases and J by 5 bases, and 14 bases separated the two germline ends. Germline loops: CDR1 MNHEY, CDR2 SMNVEV (reference sequence). The CDR3 totals 15 residues. CDR3 in DNA: TGTGCCAGCAGTTTAGATCGACGAGCGGGAGATACGCAGTATTTT. This sequence encodes CASSLDRRAGDTQYF.

The genes are TRBV5-1 and TRBJ2-5; perhaps TRBD1 as D (5 bases). V was clipped by 2 bases and J by 10 bases, with 15 bases between them. Germline V gene data show CDR1 as SGHRS and CDR2 as YFSETQ. This CDR3 has 13 amino acids. The CDR3: CASSFSLEGDQYF. Here the CDR3 DNA reads TGCGCCAGCAGCTTTTCCCTAGAAGGGGACCAGTACTTC.

The rearrangement links TRBV29-1 to TRBJ1-1; D might be TRBD1 (6 bases). V shed 8 bases and J shed 3 bases, with 19 bases lying between them. From germline, CDR1 is SQVTM and CDR2 ANQGSEA. CDR3 length: 14 amino acids. The CDR3 DNA reads as TGCAGCTCACACAGGGCAGGGATGGACACTGAAGCTTTCTTT. Protein: CSSHRAGMDTEAFF.

This chain links TRBV30 with TRBJ2-1, with TRBD2 matching 10 bases. Germline assignment: CDR1 GTSNPN and CDR2 SVGIG (reference sequence). J lost 2 bases, V lost 2 bases, and 9 bases had no gene match. The CDR3 sequence is 17 residues long. The chain's CDR3 is CAWSYYRTSGTYNEQFF. In nucleotides, the CDR3 is TGTGCCTGGAGTTACTACAGGACTAGCGGAACCTACAATGAGCAGTTCTTC.

The V and J genes are TRBV7-3 and TRBJ2-5, with 10 bases aligning to TRBD2. J lost 8 bases, V lost 5 bases, and 14 bases had no gene match. Germline V gene data show CDR1 as SGHTA and CDR2 as FQGTGA. The CDR3 length is 16 residues. Here the CDR3 DNA reads TGTGCCAGCAGCCCGGGTGGTCTAGCGGGGGAAGGAACCCAGTACTTC. Its translation: CASSPGGLAGEGTQYF.